This T cell receptor beta chain is drawn from a study of blood T cell repertoires in COVID-19. Study overall: Sources were T cells, B-cell-depleted T cells, or PBMCs; the material itself was cDNA or gDNA.

The germline V and J ends were trimmed by 5 bases and 1 base, with 12 bases remaining between them. Germline values: CDR1 LGHDT, CDR2 YNNKEL (reference sequence). This CDR3 comprises 14 residues. The study drew participants aged about 18 to 89 years from some 25 US areas. Per the original data handling: How many nucleated cells were present was estimated from reference gene primer amplification. The protocol was immunoSEQ multiplex PCR, while the TCRdb copy is restricted to in-frame clones and leaves out a portion. From that table come the V and J calls and clone size; the DNA was used to work out D and trimming. The sample holds 320,000 or so clones; about 89% are singletons and the top ten take approximately 5%.

Sequenced input: PBMCs or T cells enriched from blood (not recorded which). The sequence came from a man aged 60 to 75 who had recovered from COVID-19. The chain recombines TRBV3-1 (or the pseudogene TRBV3-2) with TRBJ2-7; D perhaps matches TRBD1 (6 bases). CDR3 nucleotide sequence: TGTGCCAGCAGCACCACGACAGGTTCCTACGAGCAGTACTTC. Translating gives CASSTTTGSYEQYF.